This T cell receptor (beta chain) was captured in a study of neurological immune-mediated disorders (dated by TCRdb to about 2019). Turning to the overall study: The study compared peripheral blood TCR-beta repertoires of HTLV-I-associated myelopathy (HAM/TSP) patients, multiple sclerosis patients and healthy controls using UMI-based sequencing. Longitudinal samples, technical triplicates and paired sorted CD4+ and CD8+ T-cell subsets, alongside PBMC samples, were included among the approximately 110 TCR-beta libraries. To precisely calculate how much the frequency of each individual clone varied, libraries were sequenced in technical triplicate. The cohort included approximately 68 subjects: around 15 with HAM/TSP, about 35 with multiple sclerosis, and 20 or so healthy controls.

This clonotype was counted ten times or more. The specificity of this receptor is unknown. Base qualities are not provided; no much larger clone lies one nucleotide away. CDR1 and CDR2, per the germline V gene, are SGHRS and YFSETQ. The CDR3 contains 15 residues, cysteine and phenylalanine counted. Of the read, only the CDR3 DNA is kept; its 45 bases are in frame from base 1. V drops 0 bases and J drops 1 base, leaving 8 bases in between. Overall study results and their limits: Expanded clones from different subjects shared no identical CDR3 amino acid sequences, which suggests that TCR-beta repertoires were private in all groups. TCR clonal expansion was highest in HAM/TSP patients and lowest in MS patients, with MS patients falling below even healthy controls.

cDNA was synthesized by template-switch 5'RACE using a primer carrying a 10-nucleotide random unique molecular identifier by which each TCR transcript was tagged. Every sequencing run covered 15-18 subjects and yielded more than 170 million TCR-beta sequences. The RNeasy kit was used to extract total RNA. TCR-beta VDJ regions were amplified with primers for the TCR constant region and the 5'RACE anchor, using the KAPA Real-time Library Amplification kit. Sample indexes and Illumina adaptors were added in a first PCR, after which library yield was increased in a second PCR. The roughly 650 bp TCR product was size-selected on a 2% E-gel SizeSelection system after Ampure bead purification. Before pooling, libraries had their quality checked on a Bioanalyzer, their concentration measured with Qubit, and their quantity determined with the Kapa Library Quantification kit. An Illumina HiSeq 2500 sequenced the libraries paired-end 2 x 150 bp. To increase sequence diversity, roughly 24-31% phiX was spiked into each library pool. The source study handled its data this way. The quality-filtered reads were processed with the UMI-based MiGEC pipeline, whose error correction step removed more than 85% of the raw TCR sequences. VDJ genes were aligned to IMGT germline references, and each clonotype was defined by a unique CDR3 amino acid sequence together with V-J genes. Clonal expansion, Shannon diversity, and CDR3 relatedness (CalcPairwiseDistances, ClusterSamples) were evaluated with VDJtools, and phylogenetic trees were built with CLCbio workbench. Using coefficient-of-variation modelling across technical triplicates, the study counted a clone as expanded if it had at least 8 unique UMIs. Using fastp trimming at Q25 and MiXCR clonotype assembly, TCRdb reanalyzed the public sequencing data and kept in-frame beta chains. Duplicate CDR3 protein sequences are folded into a single record with the most common DNA and genes. TCRdb assigned the V and J calls; the authors' analysis was not used. The sample profile shows about 59,000 distinct CDR3 sequences; 24% of them were found once. 3.5% to 5.5% of the sample rests with the top ten.

This sample's time point label indicates: technical triplicate 2. Unsorted PBMC libraries were generated from 2 million PBMCs stored in RNAlater at -80 °C until RNA extraction. Peripheral blood was subjected to Ficoll-Hypaque density gradient centrifugation to isolate PBMCs, which were then cryopreserved in liquid nitrogen. The clonotype was recovered from a man aged 60 to 75 with HTLV-1-associated myelopathy (HAM/TSP). The sequenced material came from PBMCs. The rearrangement joined TRBV5-1 to TRBJ2-1, with the D gene possibly TRBD1 or TRBD2, each one fitting 6 bases. The CDR3 has the sequence CASSLEGGSYNEQFF. Read as DNA, the sequence is TGCGCCAGCAGCTTGGAGGGGGGATCCTACAATGAGCAGTTCTTC.